The 10 T cell receptor beta chains given below trace back to one sample, sequenced in a study of cytomegalovirus exposure and HLA in healthy donors. Libraries were prepared by immunoSEQ multiplex PCR; TCRdb keeps only in-frame clonotypes and omits some of them. The sample includes about 110,000 clones, roughly 95% of them seen just once. The sequenced sample was PBMCs. The source of these receptors is a woman between 18 and 29 years old in good health and CMV-seronegative.

This chain joins TRBV5-1 and TRBJ2-3, with TRBD2 matching over 11 bases. In germline, CDR1 is SGHRS, CDR2 YFSETQ. The CDR3 spans 14 residues. V shed 3 bases and J 5 bases; nucleotides not matched to a gene: 2. The CDR3 region has the DNA TGCGCCAGCAGCTCCCTAGCGGGGGGAGATACGCAGTATTTT. It translates to CASSSLAGGDTQYF.

The chain links TRBV7-2 to TRBJ2-5; D unclear. Per the germline V gene, CDR1 is SGHTA and CDR2 is FQGNSA. The ends were cut back, 7 bases at V and 5 bases at J, with 17 bases in the middle. The CDR3 contains 14 residues. CDR3 nucleotides: TGTGCCAGCACCGGAAATATGGTCGGGGAGACCCAGTACTTC. Translating gives CASTGNMVGETQYF.

The V gene is TRBV14, the J gene TRBJ2-7; the D gene is possibly TRBD1 (6 bases). The germline V gene encodes CDR1 SGHDN and CDR2 FVKESK. The CDR3 totals 14 residues. Trimming pared 4 bases from V and 5 bases from J, leaving 15 bases between. The CDR3 loop reads CASSLQGHINEQYF. CDR3 coding DNA: TGTGCCAGCAGCCTACAGGGTCATATCAACGAGCAGTACTTC.

The CDR3 here is CASNIGTGYHQPQHF. DNA for the CDR3: TGTGCCAGCAACATCGGGACAGGGTATCATCAGCCCCAGCATTTT. The chain couples TRBV28 to TRBJ1-5; TRBD1 agrees at 9 bases. CDR1 and CDR2 from the germline V gene are MDHEN and SYDVKM. The CDR3 is 15 amino acids. The ends lost 7 bases at V and 5 bases at J; junction bases unmatched: 9.

The CDR3, as DNA: TGTGCCAGCTCTAGGTCCTACGAGCAGTACTTC. Encoded protein: CASSRSYEQYF. The chain carries TRBV5-8 and TRBJ2-7; D ambiguous. V shed 7 bases and J shed 1 base, with 6 bases lying between them. The length of the CDR3 is 11 residues. Germline-derived CDR1 and CDR2 are SGHTS and YDEGEE.

In nucleotides, the CDR3 is TGTGCCAGTAGTAATGGGGAGAAGGGTCTACTGTCCTACAATGAGCAGTTCTTC. Protein sequence: CASSNGEKGLLSYNEQFF. The genes are TRBV19 and TRBJ2-1, with D possibly matching TRBD2 (5 bases). In germline, CDR1 is LNHDA, CDR2 SQIVND (reference sequence). The CDR3 sequence is 18 residues long. V dropped 4 bases and J dropped 1 base, with 20 bases sitting between them.

Here the CDR3 reads CASSPTTDMNTEAFF. CDR3 coding DNA: TGTGCCAGCTCACCAACGACAGATATGAACACTGAAGCTTTCTTT. The chain combines TRBV18 with TRBJ1-1; tentatively, D is TRBD1 (5 bases). Trimming stripped 2 bases from V and 0 bases from J, with 10 bases between. CDR1 and CDR2 from the germline V gene are KGHSH and LQKENI. The CDR3 has 15 amino acids.

The chain joins TRBV5-4 to TRBJ2-2, with TRBD1 identical over 7 bases. CDR1 is SGHNT, CDR2 YYREEE, per germline (reference sequence). V lost 3 bases and J lost 1; bases outside the gene matches: 6. CDR3 size: 16 residues. CDR3 DNA: TGTGCCAGCAGCTCCCCGGACAGGAGGAACACCGGGGAGCTGTTTTTT. It specifies CASSSPDRRNTGELFF.

V is TRBV2 and J is TRBJ2-1, with 14 bases identical to TRBD2. Germline V gene lookup returns CDR1 SNHLY and CDR2 FYNNEI. This CDR3 is built from 13 residues. The trim removed 3 bases at V and 14 bases at J, leaving 3 bases unmatched. CDR3 region: CASSETSGGAKFF. CDR3 nucleotides: TGTGCCAGCAGTGAGACTAGCGGGGGGGCCAAGTTCTTC. Complete variable domain (other parts from reference TRBV2 and TRBJ2-1): EPEVTQTPSHQVTQMGQEVILRCVPISNHLYFYWYRQILGQKVEFLVSFYNNEISEKSEIFDDQFSVERPDGSNFTLKIRSTKLEDSAMYFCASSETSGGAKFFGPGTRLTVL.

The chain employs TRBV15 and TRBJ2-6; 7 bases align to TRBD1. The CDR3 consists of 15 residues. The V and J ends lost 0 bases and 6 bases, in that order; junction bases with no gene match: 2. Germline V lookup: CDR1 LNHNV, CDR2 YYDKDF (reference sequence). The CDR3 DNA reads as TGTGCCACCAGCAGAGAAGGGGGCGAGGCCAACGTCCTGACTTTC. Encoded protein: CATSREGGEANVLTF.